This passage covers 12 T cell receptor beta chains from one sample sequenced in a study of blood T cell repertoires in COVID-19. Measured with immunoSEQ multiplex PCR; TCRdb has only the in-frame clones, and not every one. In the table there are a few hundred thousand clones, roughly 84% of which are singletons. The sequenced material came from peripheral blood. The origin of the receptors is a human donor in a cohort sampled during active COVID-19.

The chain uses TRBV4-2 and TRBJ2-7; no definite D call. The V end lost 0 bases, the J end lost 2 bases, and 8 bases lay between the germline ends. The CDR3 extends over 14 amino acids. Germline CDR1 LGHNA, CDR2 YNFKEQ. The CDR3 DNA is TGTGCCAGCAGCCAAGATCCAGAGGCCTACGAGCAGTACTTC. Translated, it gives CASSQDPEAYEQYF.

The V and J genes are TRBV7-3 and TRBJ2-3, with 7 bases aligning to TRBD2. This CDR3 is 16 amino acids long. Germline V gives CDR1 SGHTA, CDR2 FQGTGA. The ends lost 4 bases at V and 0 bases at J; junction bases unmatched: 7. CDR3 sequence (DNA): TGTGCCAGCAGCTGGACCGGGACTACTAGCACAGATACGCAGTATTTT. Translated, it gives CASSWTGTTSTDTQYF.

V and J are TRBV2 and TRBJ1-4; D unresolved. CDR3 size: 14 residues. V lost 6 bases, J lost 2 bases, and 10 bases lay in between. Germline values: CDR1 SNHLY, CDR2 FYNNEI. In DNA, the CDR3 is TGTGCCAGCAGACCGGGAGATACTAATGAAAAACTGTTTTTT. This sequence encodes CASRPGDTNEKLFF.

The chain joins TRBV6-5 to TRBJ2-7, with 7 bases matching TRBD1. Trimming took 6 bases from V and 3 from J; bases not matched to a gene: 5. The CDR3 is 13 amino acids. The germline gives CDR1 MNHEY, CDR2 SVGAGI. CDR3 DNA: TGTGCCAGCAGGAGGGACAGTTACTACGAGCAGTACTTC. Residues: CASRRDSYYEQYF.

The V gene is TRBV7-9, the J gene TRBJ1-4; D is uncertain. V lost 7 bases and J lost 1, with 10 bases in between. The CDR3 consists of 14 residues. Germline V gives CDR1 SEHNR, CDR2 FQNEAQ (reference sequence). The CDR3 region is CASMMRGTNEKLFF. CDR3 bases: TGTGCCAGCATGATGAGAGGAACTAATGAAAAACTGTTTTTT. The variable domain in full, with the rest retrieved from reference TRBV7-9 and TRBJ1-4, is DTGVSQNPRHKITKRGQNVTFRCDPISEHNRLYWYRQTLGQGPEFLTYFQNEAQLEKSRLLSDRFSAERPKGSFSTLEIQRTEQGDSAMYLCASMMRGTNEKLFFGSGTQLSVL.

The V and J genes are TRBV18 and TRBJ1-1; unclear D gene. The V and J ends lost 3 bases and 0 bases respectively, with 17 bases between them. The length of the CDR3 is 17 residues. The germline V gene has CDR1 KGHSH and CDR2 LQKENI. In DNA, the CDR3 is TGTGCCAGCTCACCTGGCGGGGTTGGGCGGATGAACACTGAAGCTTTCTTT. Protein product: CASSPGGVGRMNTEAFF.

V and J are TRBV5-5 and TRBJ1-5; 10 nucleotides agree with TRBD1. CDR1 is SGHKS and CDR2 is YYEKEE in the germline V gene (reference sequence). With 0 bases clipped from V and 0 bases from J, the junction kept 3 bases outside the gene matches. The CDR3 sequence is 17 residues long. The CDR3 loop reads CASSLGTGGNSNQPQHF. CDR3 DNA: TGTGCCAGCAGCTTGGGGACAGGGGGTAATAGCAATCAGCCCCAGCATTTT.

The chain is built from TRBV7-6 and TRBJ2-1; tentatively, D is TRBD1 (7 bases). This CDR3 contains 16 residues. V lost 5 bases and J lost 0, with 14 bases in between. Germline CDR1 reads SGHVS; CDR2 reads FNYEAQ. The CDR3 bases are TGTGCCAGCAGCCCAGGGGGGCCCAGCTCCTACAATGAGCAGTTCTTC. Its protein product is CASSPGGPSSYNEQFF.

This sequence joins TRBV28 and TRBJ1-1; 7 positions match TRBD1. Germline trimming cut 8 bases from V and 9 bases from J; bases unmatched to any gene: 9. Germline CDR1 MDHEN, CDR2 SYDVKM. This CDR3 contains 12 residues. The CDR3 DNA is TGTGCCAGCGAACGGACGGACAGGAAAGCTTTCTTT. It encodes CASERTDRKAFF.

This clone was seen more than once but under ten times. CDR3 nucleotide sequence: TGCGCCAGCAACCCGACAGGGTTGTACAATGAGCAGTTCTTC. This codes for CASNPTGLYNEQFF. The chain employs TRBV5-1 and TRBJ2-1; 7 bases agree with TRBD1. The CDR3 extends over 14 amino acids. Germline V lookup: CDR1 SGHRS, CDR2 YFSETQ. Unmatched junction bases numbered 7, after V lost 6 bases and J lost 4 bases.

The chain has TRBV6-1 and TRBJ1-6, with no clear D. Germline-derived CDR1 and CDR2 are MNHNS and SASEGT. V was pared by 3 bases and J by 8 bases, with 8 bases between. This CDR3 has 13 amino acids. DNA of the CDR3: TGTGCCAGCAGTGACCTAGTAGATTCACCCCTCCACTTT. Its translation: CASSDLVDSPLHF.

The chain joins TRBV11-2 to TRBJ1-4; 7 bases match TRBD1. CDR3 length: 12 amino acids. V shed 5 bases and J 11 bases; nucleotides not matched to a gene: 5. The germline V gene encodes CDR1 SGHAT and CDR2 FQNNGV. DNA of the CDR3: TGTGCCAGCAGCCGAGACAGGGACAAACTGTTTTTT. Its translation: CASSRDRDKLFF.